This TCR beta chain was recorded in a study of blood T cells in healthy people across ages. This clonotype was observed a handful of times. Sample-barcoded 5' priming and a J-beta primer mix drove a second PCR of roughly 7 to 11 cycles. TCRdb recomputed calls from the 5' RACE reads with MiXCR, one row per CDR3 protein. The sample includes fewer than 700,000 distinct CDR3 sequences, roughly 48% of them seen just once. The source of this sequence is an elderly man in good health. The sequencing sample was made of blood.

CDR3 nucleotides: TGCAGTGCCGCCCGGGCCCTCCGAGGCTACACCTTC. This translates into CSAARALRGYTF. The V gene is TRBV20-1, the J gene TRBJ1-2; D is unclear. V was clipped by 6 bases and J by 8 bases, with 16 bases between them. Germline V gene lookup returns CDR1 DFQATT and CDR2 SNEGSKA (reference sequence). The CDR3 covers 12 residues.